This T cell receptor beta chain comes out of a study of beta chain features in type 1 diabetes. Regarding this clone: Its antigen remains unknown.

The study, taken as a whole, reports: Type 1 diabetes patients showed a moderate but significant shortening of TCRB CDR3s in all four CD4+ subsets. A possible short-template PCR bias applies equally to patients and controls.

Averaging roughly 100 mL, one heparinised blood draw was given by each donor. The V end was cut by 4 bases, the J end by 4 bases, with 11 bases between. The CDR3 consists of 14 residues. Germline V gene lookup returns CDR1 SEHNR and CDR2 FQNEAQ (reference sequence). Expressed TCRB transcripts were sequenced because the entire RNA isolate underwent reverse transcription. Assay: immunoSEQ multiplex PCR; the TCRdb copy retains only in-frame clones and omits some. In the table there are hundreds of thousands of clones, 15% to 20% of which are singletons. The chain recombines TRBV7-9 with TRBJ1-5; a possible D gene is TRBD1 (5 bases). Sequenced input: naive CD4+ T cells from blood. This TCR derives from a woman younger than 30 in good health. For the CDR3, the DNA is TGTGCCAGCAGCTCGGGGCCAAGGAATCAGCCCCAGCATTTT. It is translated as CASSSGPRNQPQHF.